This T cell receptor beta chain emerged from a study of cytotoxic CD8 clonotypes in ibrutinib-treated CLL. Study as a whole: Some 25 partial and 2 complete responses; at median 68 months, roughly 15 remitted, some 12 progressed. Study observations and caveats: Treatment saw public clonotypes, which were uncommon, either contract or stay stable. The study sampled sustained-remission and progressing patients at different times.

The intended depth for sequencing was 1 in 200,000 to 1 in 1 million T cells. The method was immunoSEQ multiplex PCR; TCRdb's version includes in-frame clones alone and lacks a portion of them. The sample contains some 140,000 clones, 91% of which appear only once. V was clipped by 0 bases and J by 4 bases, with 8 bases between them. CDR1 is MNHEY, CDR2 SVGAGI, per germline. The CDR3 has 14 amino acids. With regard to this clone: What it binds is unknown.

The sequences come from PBMCs, collected after 12 months of ibrutinib treatment. The chain is built from TRBV6-5 and TRBJ2-3; the D is unclear. The source of this sequence is a human donor with chronic lymphocytic leukemia. CDR3 DNA sequence: TGTGCCAGCAGTTACTCGACCACAGCAGATACGCAGTATTTT. Its translation: CASSYSTTADTQYF.